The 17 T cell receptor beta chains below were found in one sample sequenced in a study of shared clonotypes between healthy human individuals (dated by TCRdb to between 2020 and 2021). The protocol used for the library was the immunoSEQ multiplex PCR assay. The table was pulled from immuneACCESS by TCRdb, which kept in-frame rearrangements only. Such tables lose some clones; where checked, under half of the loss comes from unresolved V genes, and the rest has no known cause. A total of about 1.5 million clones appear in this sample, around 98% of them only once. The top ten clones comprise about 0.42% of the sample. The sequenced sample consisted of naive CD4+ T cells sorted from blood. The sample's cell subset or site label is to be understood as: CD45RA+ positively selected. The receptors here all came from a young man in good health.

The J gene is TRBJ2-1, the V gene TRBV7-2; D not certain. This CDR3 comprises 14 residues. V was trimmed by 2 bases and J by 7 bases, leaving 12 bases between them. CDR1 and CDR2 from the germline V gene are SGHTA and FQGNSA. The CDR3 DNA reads TGTGCCAGCAGCTTATCCGCGGTTCATAATGAGCAGTTCTTC. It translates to CASSLSAVHNEQFF.

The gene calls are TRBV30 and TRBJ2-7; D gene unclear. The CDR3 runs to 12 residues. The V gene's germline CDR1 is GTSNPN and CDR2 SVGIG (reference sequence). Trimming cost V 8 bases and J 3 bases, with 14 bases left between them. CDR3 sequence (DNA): TGTGCCGGTCTGTCGCTAAACTACGAGCAGTACTTC. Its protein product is CAGLSLNYEQYF. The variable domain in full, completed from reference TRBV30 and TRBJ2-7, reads SQTIHQWPATLVQPVGSPLSLECTVEGTSNPNLYWYRQAAGRGLQLLFYSVGIGQISSEVPQNLSASRPQDRQFILSSKKLLLSDSGFYLCAGLSLNYEQYFGPGTRLTVT.

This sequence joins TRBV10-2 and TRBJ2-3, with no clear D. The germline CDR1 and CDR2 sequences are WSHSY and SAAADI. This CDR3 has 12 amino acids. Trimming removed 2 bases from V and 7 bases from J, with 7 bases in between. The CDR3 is CASSEALHTQYF. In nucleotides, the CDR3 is TGCGCCAGCAGTGAGGCCTTACATACGCAGTATTTT.

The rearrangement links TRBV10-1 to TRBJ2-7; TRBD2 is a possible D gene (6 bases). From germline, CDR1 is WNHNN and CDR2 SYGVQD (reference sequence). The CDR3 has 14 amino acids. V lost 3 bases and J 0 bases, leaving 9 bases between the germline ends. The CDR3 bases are TGCGCCAGCAGTGATGGTAGCGGCTCCTACGAGCAGTACTTC. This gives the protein CASSDGSGSYEQYF.

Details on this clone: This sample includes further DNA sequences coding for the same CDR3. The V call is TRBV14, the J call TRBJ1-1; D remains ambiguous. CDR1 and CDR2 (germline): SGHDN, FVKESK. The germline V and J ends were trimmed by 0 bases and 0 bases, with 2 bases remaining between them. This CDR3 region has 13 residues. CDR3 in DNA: TGTGCCAGCAGCCAAGAAGTGAACACTGAAGCTTTCTTT. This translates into CASSQEVNTEAFF.

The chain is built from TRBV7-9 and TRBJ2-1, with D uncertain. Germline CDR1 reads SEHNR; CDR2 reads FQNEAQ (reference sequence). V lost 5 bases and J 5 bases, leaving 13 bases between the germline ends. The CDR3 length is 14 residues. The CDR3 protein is CASSPFRLHNEQFF. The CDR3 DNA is TGTGCCAGCAGCCCCTTCCGGCTGCACAATGAGCAGTTCTTC.

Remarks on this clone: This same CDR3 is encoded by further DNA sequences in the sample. The CDR3 protein is CASSPPSQETQYF. For the CDR3, the DNA is TGTGCCAGCTCACCACCGTCTCAAGAGACCCAGTACTTC. The chain recombines TRBV18 with TRBJ2-5; unclear D gene. Germline V lookup: CDR1 KGHSH, CDR2 LQKENI. The CDR3 spans 13 residues. V was cut by 0 bases and J by 2 bases, with 4 bases left in between.

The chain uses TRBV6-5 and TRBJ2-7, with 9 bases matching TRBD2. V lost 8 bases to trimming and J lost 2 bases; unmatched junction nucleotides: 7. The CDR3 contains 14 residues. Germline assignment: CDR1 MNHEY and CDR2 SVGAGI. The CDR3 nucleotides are TGTGCCAGCGGGACTCGACTAGCGGCCTACGAGCAGTACTTC. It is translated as CASGTRLAAYEQYF.

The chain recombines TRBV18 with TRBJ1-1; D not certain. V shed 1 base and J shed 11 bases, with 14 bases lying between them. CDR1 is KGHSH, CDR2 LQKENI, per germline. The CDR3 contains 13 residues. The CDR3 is CASSPLEARRAFF. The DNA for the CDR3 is TGTGCCAGCTCACCACTAGAAGCTCGGCGGGCTTTCTTT. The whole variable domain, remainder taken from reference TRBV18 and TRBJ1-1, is NAGVMQNPRHLVRRRGQEARLRCSPMKGHSHVYWYRQLPEEGLKFMVYLQKENIIDESGMPKERFSAEFPKEGPSILRIQQVVRGDSAAYFCASSPLEARRAFFGQGTRLTVV.

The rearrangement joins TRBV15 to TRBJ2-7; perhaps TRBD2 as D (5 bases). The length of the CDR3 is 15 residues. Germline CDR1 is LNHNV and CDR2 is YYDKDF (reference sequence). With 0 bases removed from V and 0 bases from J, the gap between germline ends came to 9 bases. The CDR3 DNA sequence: TGTGCCACCAGCAGAGAACTGGGGAGCTCCTACGAGCAGTACTTC. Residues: CATSRELGSSYEQYF.

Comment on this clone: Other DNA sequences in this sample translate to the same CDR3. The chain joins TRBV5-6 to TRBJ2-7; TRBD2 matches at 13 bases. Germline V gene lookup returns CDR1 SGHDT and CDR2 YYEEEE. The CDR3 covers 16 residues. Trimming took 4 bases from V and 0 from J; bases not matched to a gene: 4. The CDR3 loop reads CASSLWTSGSSYEQYF. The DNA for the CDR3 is TGTGCCAGCAGCCTATGGACTAGCGGGAGCTCCTACGAGCAGTACTTC.

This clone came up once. The CDR3 here is CASSESGRSNQPQHF. The CDR3 DNA is TGTGCCAGCAGCGAATCCGGACGGAGCAATCAGCCCCAGCATTTT. This sequence joins TRBV28 and TRBJ1-5, with D unclear. Trimming removed 6 bases at V and 1 base at J, with 13 bases between. This CDR3 region has 15 residues. From germline, CDR1 is MDHEN and CDR2 SYDVKM.

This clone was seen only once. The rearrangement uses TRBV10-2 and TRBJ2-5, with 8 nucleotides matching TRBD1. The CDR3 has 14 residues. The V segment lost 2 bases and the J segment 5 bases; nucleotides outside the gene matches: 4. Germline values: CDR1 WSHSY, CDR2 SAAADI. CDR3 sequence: CASSETGGRETQYF. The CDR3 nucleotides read TGCGCCAGCAGTGAGACAGGGGGTAGGGAGACCCAGTACTTC.

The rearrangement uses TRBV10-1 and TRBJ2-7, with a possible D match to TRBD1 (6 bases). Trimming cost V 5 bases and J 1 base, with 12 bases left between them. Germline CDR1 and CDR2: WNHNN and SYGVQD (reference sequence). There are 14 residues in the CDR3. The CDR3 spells CASSSGTPSYEQYF. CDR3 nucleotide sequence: TGCGCCAGCAGTTCTGGGACACCTTCCTACGAGCAGTACTTC.

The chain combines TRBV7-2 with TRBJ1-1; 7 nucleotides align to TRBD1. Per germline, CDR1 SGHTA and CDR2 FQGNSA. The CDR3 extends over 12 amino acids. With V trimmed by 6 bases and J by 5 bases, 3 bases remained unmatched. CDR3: CASRLQGTEAFF. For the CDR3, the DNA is TGTGCCAGCAGGTTACAGGGGACTGAAGCTTTCTTT.

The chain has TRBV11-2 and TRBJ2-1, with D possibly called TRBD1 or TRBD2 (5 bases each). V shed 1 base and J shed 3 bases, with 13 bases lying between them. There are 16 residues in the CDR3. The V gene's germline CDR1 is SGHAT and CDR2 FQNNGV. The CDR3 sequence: CASSLAGGVVYNEQFF. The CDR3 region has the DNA TGTGCCAGCAGCTTAGCTGGGGGAGTGGTCTACAATGAGCAGTTCTTC.

The CDR3 reads CASSFWEVGSSAYNEQFF. The CDR3 bases are TGTGCCAGCAGTTTTTGGGAGGTGGGGTCTAGCGCCTACAATGAGCAGTTCTTC. The chain employs TRBV28 and TRBJ2-1, with D perhaps TRBD2 (6 bases). Per germline, CDR1 MDHEN and CDR2 SYDVKM. V was clipped by 3 bases and J by 2 bases, with 20 bases between them. The CDR3 consists of 18 residues. The variable domain in full, completed from reference TRBV28 and TRBJ2-1, reads DVKVTQSSRYLVKRTGEKVFLECVQDMDHENMFWYRQDPGLGLRLIYFSYDVKMKEKGDIPEGYSVSREKKERFSLILESASTNQTSMYLCASSFWEVGSSAYNEQFFGPGTRLTVL.